These 23 T cell receptor beta chains came from one sample sequenced in a study of T cell responses to AZD1222 COVID-19 vaccine. Profiled with immunoSEQ multiplex PCR; TCRdb holds only in-frame clones, not every one. This sample carries around 180,000 clones, roughly nine tenths of them seen once, and the ten largest clones take about 3%. The specimen comprised peripheral blood, sampled on day 0 of AZD1222 vaccination. The receptors were gathered from an adult in good health.

The chain uses TRBV28 and TRBJ1-5; D remains ambiguous. The CDR3 is 15 amino acids. The germline V and J ends were trimmed by 2 bases and 6 bases, with 14 bases remaining between them. Germline CDR1 reads MDHEN; CDR2 reads SYDVKM. The CDR3 nucleotides read TGTGCCAGCAGTTTAGATGGGCCAACGGGTCAGCCCCAGCATTTT. This translates into CASSLDGPTGQPQHF. Combining the CDR3 with reference TRBV28 and TRBJ1-5 gives the whole variable domain DVKVTQSSRYLVKRTGEKVFLECVQDMDHENMFWYRQDPGLGLRLIYFSYDVKMKEKGDIPEGYSVSREKKERFSLILESASTNQTSMYLCASSLDGPTGQPQHFGDGTRLSIL.

This clone has only one observation. The chain joins TRBV19 to TRBJ2-2, with TRBD1 matching 9 bases. Germline V CDR1 and CDR2: LNHDA, SQIVND (reference sequence). Trimming took 7 bases from V and 5 from J; bases not matched to a gene: 5. The CDR3 contains 14 residues. Here the CDR3 DNA reads TGTGCCAGTAATAAACAGGGGGCAACCGGGGAGCTGTTTTTT. It encodes CASNKQGATGELFF.

The chain links TRBV2 to TRBJ2-7; D remains unclear. The CDR3 spans 13 residues. CDR1 and CDR2 (germline): SNHLY, FYNNEI. Trimming stripped 4 bases from V and 0 bases from J, with 7 bases between. CDR3 in DNA: TGTGCCAGCAGTGGGGCCGGCTCCTACGAGCAGTACTTC. The encoded protein is CASSGAGSYEQYF.

The V gene is TRBV7-7, the J gene TRBJ2-6; 7 bases agree with TRBD1. The J segment lost 0 bases and the V segment lost 1 base, leaving 12 bases of the junction unmatched. CDR3 length equals 20 residues. Looked up from germline, CDR1 is SSHAT and CDR2 is FNYEAQ (reference sequence). DNA of the CDR3: TGTGCCAGCAGCTTAGTTGTATGGGACAGAAAGAGCTCTGGGGCCAACGTCCTGACTTTC. It codes for CASSLVVWDRKSSGANVLTF. Looking up the rest from reference TRBV7-7 and TRBJ2-6 gives the full variable domain: GAGVSQSPRYKVTKRGQDVTLRCDPISSHATLYWYQQALGQGPEFLTYFNYEAQPDKSGLPSDRFSAERPEGSISTLTIQRTEQRDSAMYRCASSLVVWDRKSSGANVLTFGAGSRLTVL.

V is TRBV11-2 and J is TRBJ1-2; 7 nucleotides align to TRBD1. The CDR3 runs 11 residues. Germline V gene lookup returns CDR1 SGHAT and CDR2 FQNNGV. J gave up 6 bases and V 11 bases, and 6 bases lay outside the gene matches. The CDR3 region is CAVRDSHGYTF. CDR3 coding DNA: TGTGCCGTCCGGGACAGTCATGGCTACACCTTC. The variable domain in full, completed from reference TRBV11-2 and TRBJ1-2, reads EAGVAQSPRYKIIEKRQSVAFWCNPISGHATLYWYQQILGQGPKLLIQFQNNGVVDDSQLPKDRFSAERLKGVDSTLKIQPAKLEDSAVYLCAVRDSHGYTFGSGTRLTVV.

The chain is built from TRBV7-2 and TRBJ2-2, with unresolved D. V lost 5 bases, J lost 4 bases, and 5 bases lay in between. The CDR3 is made up of 12 amino acids. Germline lookup yields CDR1 SGHTA and CDR2 FQGNSA. CDR3 protein: CASSLPTGELFF. In DNA form, the CDR3 reads TGTGCCAGCAGCCTCCCCACCGGGGAGCTGTTTTTT.

The chain couples TRBV5-4 to TRBJ2-3; D call uncertain. V lost 2 bases and J lost 2, with 6 bases in between. The CDR3 loop spans 13 amino acids. CDR1 is SGHNT, CDR2 YYREEE, per germline (reference sequence). The CDR3 DNA sequence: TGTGCCAGCAGCTTAGGCGACACAGATACGCAGTATTTT. This codes for CASSLGDTDTQYF.

V gene TRBV18 combines with J gene TRBJ1-5, with D unclear. Trimming removed 4 bases at V and 1 base at J, with 5 bases between. The germline V gene encodes CDR1 KGHSH and CDR2 LQKENI. The CDR3 totals 13 residues. CDR3 in amino acids: CASSQQSNQPQHF. CDR3 sequence (DNA): TGTGCCAGCTCACAACAGAGCAATCAGCCCCAGCATTTT. Complete variable domain (other parts from reference TRBV18 and TRBJ1-5): NAGVMQNPRHLVRRRGQEARLRCSPMKGHSHVYWYRQLPEEGLKFMVYLQKENIIDESGMPKERFSAEFPKEGPSILRIQQVVRGDSAAYFCASSQQSNQPQHFGDGTRLSIL.

This sequence joins TRBV11-2 and TRBJ1-1, with D uncertain. The CDR3 totals 14 residues. Germline V gene sequence: CDR1 SGHAT, CDR2 FQNNGV. Trimming removed 2 bases at V and 1 base at J, with 8 bases between. CDR3 region: CASSLNRANTEAFF. The CDR3 DNA follows: TGTGCCAGCAGCTTAAATCGGGCGAACACTGAAGCTTTCTTT.

The V gene is TRBV28, the J gene TRBJ2-1, with D possibly matching TRBD1 (5 bases). Looked up from germline, CDR1 is MDHEN and CDR2 is SYDVKM. V lost 7 bases, J lost 4 bases, and 14 bases lay in between. The CDR3 is 14 amino acids. In DNA form, the CDR3 reads TGTGCCAGCAATCCACCTAGGGGTTACAATGAGCAGTTCTTC. This sequence encodes CASNPPRGYNEQFF. Full variable domain (remainder filled in from reference TRBV28 and TRBJ2-1): DVKVTQSSRYLVKRTGEKVFLECVQDMDHENMFWYRQDPGLGLRLIYFSYDVKMKEKGDIPEGYSVSREKKERFSLILESASTNQTSMYLCASNPPRGYNEQFFGPGTRLTVL.

V and J are TRBV19 and TRBJ1-1, with 10 bases lining up with TRBD1. Germline-derived CDR1 and CDR2 are LNHDA and SQIVND (reference sequence). CDR3 length: 15 residues. Germline trimming cut 8 bases from V and 5 bases from J; bases unmatched to any gene: 11. The CDR3 DNA sequence: TGTGCCAGTGGGGGGACAGGGGAGATATTGACTGAAGCTTTCTTT. It encodes CASGGTGEILTEAFF.

The chain carries TRBV9 and TRBJ2-3, with TRBD2 matching over 12 bases. CDR1 and CDR2 from the germline V gene are SGDLS and YYNGEE. V shed 4 bases, J shed 5 bases, and the junction held 8 bases outside the gene matches. CDR3 length: 16 amino acids. The CDR3 coding sequence is TGTGCCAGCAGCCCAGAACTAGCGGGAGGTGGAGATACGCAGTATTTT. Its protein product is CASSPELAGGGDTQYF.

This chain uses TRBV5-6 with TRBJ2-5; the D gene is possibly TRBD2 (5 bases). Trimming removed 0 bases from V and 14 bases from J, with 14 bases in between. This CDR3 region has 12 residues. Germline CDR1 reads SGHDT; CDR2 reads YYEEEE. The CDR3 loop is CASSLGVRTSYF. CDR3 nucleotides: TGTGCCAGCAGCTTGGGGGTTAGGACTTCCTACTTC.

The CDR3 loop is CASSRTGLEGEQYF. The CDR3 bases are TGTGCCAGCAGCCGAACGGGACTAGAAGGCGAGCAGTACTTC. The rearrangement links TRBV28 to TRBJ2-7; 8 nucleotides line up with TRBD2. V lost 6 bases to trimming and J lost 6 bases; unmatched junction nucleotides: 10. Germline V gene lookup returns CDR1 MDHEN and CDR2 SYDVKM. This CDR3 region has 14 residues.

The chain has TRBV5-1 and TRBJ2-1; TRBD2 agrees at 10 bases. The CDR3 length is 16 residues. In germline, CDR1 is SGHRS, CDR2 YFSETQ. V trimming: 0 bases; J trimming: 7 bases; junction bases outside the gene matches: 7. The CDR3 DNA follows: TGCGCCAGCAGCTTGGGTGGGCTAGCGGGAGTTAATGAGCAGTTCTTC. It specifies CASSLGGLAGVNEQFF.

V usage is TRBV18 and J usage is TRBJ1-5; D is undetermined. In germline, CDR1 is KGHSH, CDR2 LQKENI. The CDR3 spans 15 residues. V lost 2 bases and J lost 0, with 8 bases in between. The CDR3 is CASSPNGYSNQPQHF. The CDR3 bases are TGTGCCAGCTCACCAAACGGTTATAGCAATCAGCCCCAGCATTTT.

Only one count was recorded for this clone. This sequence joins TRBV11-1 and TRBJ1-5; 12 nucleotides line up with TRBD1. The V gene end was trimmed by 5 bases and the J gene end by 7 bases; junction bases not matched to a gene: 6. CDR3 length equals 15 residues. Germline V gene lookup returns CDR1 SGHAT and CDR2 FQDESV (reference sequence). CDR3 coding DNA: TGTGCCAGCAGCACCGGGACAGGGGGCAGACAGCCCCAGCATTTT. Translating it yields CASSTGTGGRQPQHF.

This chain joins TRBV19 and TRBJ1-4; a weak D match, TRBD1 (6 bases). The CDR3 is made up of 15 amino acids. The V and J ends lost 7 bases and 0 bases respectively, with 12 bases between them. The germline V gene encodes CDR1 LNHDA and CDR2 SQIVND (reference sequence). Here the CDR3 DNA reads TGTGCCAGTAAACCCCGGACAGCAACTAATGAAAAACTGTTTTTT. This encodes CASKPRTATNEKLFF.

The chain combines TRBV7-6 with TRBJ1-5; TRBD1 might be the D (5 bases). Trimming removed 0 bases at V and 5 bases at J, with 11 bases between. The germline V gene has CDR1 SGHVS and CDR2 FNYEAQ. The CDR3 is 15 residues long. In DNA, the CDR3 is TGTGCCAGCAGCTTAGCGGGGGGGGGTGATCAGCCCCAGCATTTT. Translation: CASSLAGGGDQPQHF.

This chain uses TRBV4-1 with TRBJ2-7; 9 bases match TRBD2. The germline V gene encodes CDR1 MGHRA and CDR2 YSYEKL. This CDR3 is built from 15 residues. Unmatched junction bases numbered 2, after V lost 1 base and J lost 1 base. The CDR3 reads CASSQGLAGSYEQYF. The CDR3 DNA is TGCGCCAGCAGCCAAGGGCTAGCGGGGTCCTACGAGCAGTACTTC.

The V and J genes are TRBV18 and TRBJ1-4, with D hard to call. The CDR3 extends over 16 amino acids. Germline V CDR1 and CDR2: KGHSH, LQKENI. V lost 2 bases to trimming and J lost 0 bases, with 10 bases between them. In DNA form, the CDR3 reads TGTGCCAGCTCACCAAACAGCCAAACAACTAATGAAAAACTGTTTTTT. Residues: CASSPNSQTTNEKLFF.

The genes are TRBV3-1 (or the pseudogene TRBV3-2) and TRBJ2-7; TRBD2 matches 16 bases. J gave up 2 bases and V 3 bases, and 1 base lay outside the gene matches. The CDR3 loop spans 16 amino acids. Germline V lookup: CDR1 LGHDT, CDR2 YNNKEL (reference sequence). CDR3 in DNA: TGTGCCAGCAGCCAGGGGACTAGCGGGAGGGCCTACGAGCAGTACTTC. Amino acid sequence: CASSQGTSGRAYEQYF.

The CDR3 sequence: CASSHTPEAFF. The CDR3 coding sequence is TGTGCCAGCAGCCACACCCCTGAAGCTTTCTTT. The chain joins TRBV11-2 to TRBJ1-1; D is unresolved. The V and J ends lost 5 bases and 6 bases respectively, with 7 bases between them. This CDR3 spans 11 amino acids. CDR1 is SGHAT, CDR2 FQNNGV, per germline.